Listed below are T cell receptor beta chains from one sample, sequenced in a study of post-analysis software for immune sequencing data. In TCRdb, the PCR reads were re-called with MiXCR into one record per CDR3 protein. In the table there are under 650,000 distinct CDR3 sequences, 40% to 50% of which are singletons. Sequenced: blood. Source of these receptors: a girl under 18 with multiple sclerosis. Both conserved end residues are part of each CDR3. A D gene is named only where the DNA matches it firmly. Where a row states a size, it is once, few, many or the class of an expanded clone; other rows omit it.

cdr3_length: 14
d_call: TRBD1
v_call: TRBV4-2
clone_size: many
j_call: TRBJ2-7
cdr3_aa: CASSPRQGGYEQYF
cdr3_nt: TGTGCCAGCAGCCCCCGACAGGGGGGGTACGAGCAGTACTTC

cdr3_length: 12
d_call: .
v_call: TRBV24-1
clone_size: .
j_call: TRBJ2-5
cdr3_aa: CATSDFGETQYF
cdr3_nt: TGTGCCACCAGTGATTTCGGAGAGACCCAGTACTTC

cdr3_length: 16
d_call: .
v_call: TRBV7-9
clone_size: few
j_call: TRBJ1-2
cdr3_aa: CASSLATGTKTVGYTF
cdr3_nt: TGTGCCAGCAGCTTAGCTACGGGGACTAAGACGGTTGGCTACACCTTC

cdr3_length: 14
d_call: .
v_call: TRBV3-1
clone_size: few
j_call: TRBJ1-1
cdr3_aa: CASSPAGGITEAFF
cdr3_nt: TGTGCCAGCAGCCCTGCGGGGGGAATCACTGAAGCTTTCTTT

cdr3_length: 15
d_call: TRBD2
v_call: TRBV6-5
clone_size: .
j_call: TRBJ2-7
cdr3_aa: CASCPQREVGYEQYF
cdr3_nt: TGTGCCAGCTGCCCCCAGCGGGAGGTGGGCTACGAGCAGTACTTC

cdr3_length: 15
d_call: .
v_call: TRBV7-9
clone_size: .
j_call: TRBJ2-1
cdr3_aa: CASSSSEREDNEQFF
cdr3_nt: TGTGCCAGCAGCTCCTCGGAAAGGGAGGACAATGAGCAGTTCTTC

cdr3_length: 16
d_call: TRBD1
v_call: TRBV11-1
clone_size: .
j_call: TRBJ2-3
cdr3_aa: CASSLAWTGGTDTQYF
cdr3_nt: TGTGCCAGCAGCTTGGCCTGGACAGGGGGCACAGATACGCAGTATTTT

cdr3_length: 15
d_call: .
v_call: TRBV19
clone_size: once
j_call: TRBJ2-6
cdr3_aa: CASSTSVSGANVLTF
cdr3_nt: TGTGCCAGTAGTACGTCAGTCTCTGGGGCCAACGTCCTGACTTTC

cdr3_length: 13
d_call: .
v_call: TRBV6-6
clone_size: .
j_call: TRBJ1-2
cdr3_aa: CASSLDSFYGYTF
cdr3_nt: TGTGCCAGCAGCCTTGACAGCTTCTATGGCTACACCTTC

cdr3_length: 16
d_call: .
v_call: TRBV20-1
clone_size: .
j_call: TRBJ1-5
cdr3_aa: CSARVIGQGNNQPQHF
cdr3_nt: TGCAGTGCTAGAGTAATTGGGCAGGGAAACAATCAGCCCCAGCATTTT

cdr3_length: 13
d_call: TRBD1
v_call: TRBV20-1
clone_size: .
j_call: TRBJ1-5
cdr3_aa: CSAGQGAIQPQHF
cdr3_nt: TGCAGTGCCGGACAGGGGGCGATTCAGCCCCAGCATTTT

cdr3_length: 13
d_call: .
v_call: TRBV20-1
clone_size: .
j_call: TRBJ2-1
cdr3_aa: CSARDLGGAGQFF
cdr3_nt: TGCAGTGCTAGAGATTTGGGGGGCGCCGGGCAGTTCTTC

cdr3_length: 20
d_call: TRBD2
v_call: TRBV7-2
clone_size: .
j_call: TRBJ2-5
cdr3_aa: CASSLGSSGGAFSMRWTQYF
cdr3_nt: TGTGCCAGCAGCTTAGGTTCTAGCGGGGGGGCCTTTTCGATGCGTTGGACCCAGTACTTC

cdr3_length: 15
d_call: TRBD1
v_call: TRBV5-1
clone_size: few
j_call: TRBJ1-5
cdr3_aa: CASSLEGTGDQPQHF
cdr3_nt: TGCGCCAGCAGCTTGGAGGGGACAGGAGATCAGCCCCAGCATTTT

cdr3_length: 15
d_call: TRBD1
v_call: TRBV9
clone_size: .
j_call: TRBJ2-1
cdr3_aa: CASSPQGDPYNEQFF
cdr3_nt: TGTGCCAGCAGCCCTCAGGGGGACCCCTACAATGAGCAGTTCTTC

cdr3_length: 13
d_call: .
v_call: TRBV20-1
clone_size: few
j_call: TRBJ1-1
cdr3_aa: CSPDGGGNTEAFF
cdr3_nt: TGCAGTCCGGACGGAGGTGGGAACACTGAAGCTTTCTTT

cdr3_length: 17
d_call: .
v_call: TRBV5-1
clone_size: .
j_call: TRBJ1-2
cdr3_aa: CASSLAARTHTDYGYTF
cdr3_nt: TGCGCCAGCAGCTTGGCCGCACGGACTCACACGGACTATGGCTACACCTTC

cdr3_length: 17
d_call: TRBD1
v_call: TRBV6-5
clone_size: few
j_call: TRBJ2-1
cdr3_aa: CASSFLTGQGGYNEQFF
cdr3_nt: TGTGCCAGCAGTTTCCTCACCGGACAGGGAGGTTACAATGAGCAGTTCTTC

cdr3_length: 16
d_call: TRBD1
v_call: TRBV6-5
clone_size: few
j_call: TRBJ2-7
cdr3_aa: CASSYSQGAKLYEQYF
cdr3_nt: TGTGCCAGCAGTTACTCACAGGGGGCGAAGTTATACGAGCAGTACTTC

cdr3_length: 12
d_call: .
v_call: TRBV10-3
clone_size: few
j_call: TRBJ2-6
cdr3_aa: CAIPSGANVLTF
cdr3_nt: TGTGCCATCCCGTCTGGGGCCAACGTCCTGACTTTC